This T cell receptor beta chain was recorded in a study of T cell responses to AZD1222 COVID-19 vaccine. Overall study findings and caveats: Targets within unmutated variant regions were reportedly found for nearly half of spike-specific TCRs. A rise in Spike-specific TCR breadth and depth followed two AZD1222 doses. Clonal diversity was possibly underestimated, and the donors were mostly white British, with more females. Baseline seropositivity occurred in only a handful of AZD1222 recipients.

Sequencing used immunoSEQ multiplex PCR; TCRdb keeps in-frame clones, though not all of them. The repertoire consists of 150,000 to 200,000 clones, with around 90% occurring once and the leading ten covering approximately 0.49%. With respect to this clone: Its antigen is unidentified.

The ends were cut back, 4 bases at V and 3 bases at J, with 16 bases in the middle. The CDR3 extends over 15 amino acids. The germline V gene has CDR1 GTSNPN and CDR2 SVGIG (reference sequence). This chain uses TRBV30 with TRBJ1-5; D is perhaps TRBD1 (5 bases). The TCR was taken from an adult in good health. The material sequenced was peripheral blood, taken on day 0 of AZD1222 vaccination. Written as DNA, the CDR3 is TGTGCCTGGAAATCGGTCACGGGGACCAATCAGCCCCAGCATTTT. Its translation: CAWKSVTGTNQPQHF.